A selection of T cell receptor beta chains follows, all from one sample in a study of T cells in Graves' hyperthyroidism and ophthalmopathy. In TCRdb, the multiplex PCR reads were re-called with MiXCR into one record per CDR3 protein. Of 530,000 or so distinct CDR3 sequences in the sample, around 46% were seen once. Sequencing input: peripheral blood or thyroid tissue (not recorded which). Receptors were obtained from a woman aged 18-29 years with Graves' hyperthyroidism. Both conserved end residues are part of each CDR3. A D gene is named only where the DNA matches it firmly. Not all rows give a size; the values are once, few, many and, for expanded clones, a class.

>.|few|TRBJ2-6|TRBV27
CASSPPLRSGANVLTF
TGTGCCAGCAGTCCACCCCTTCGGTCTGGGGCCAACGTCCTGACTTTC
>TRBD1|.|TRBJ1-5|TRBV7-2
CASSQDGTGVNQSQHF
TGTGCCAGCAGCCAAGATGGGACAGGCGTCAATCAGTCCCAGCATTTT
>.|.|TRBJ1-6|TRBV5-1
CASSPGTDSPLHF
TGCGCCAGCAGCCCCGGGACGGATTCACCCCTCCACTTT
>.|many|TRBJ2-7|TRBV6-2/TRBV6-3
CASSYQQGSYEQYF
TGTGCCAGCAGTTACCAACAGGGTAGCTACGAGCAGTACTTC
>.|.|TRBJ2-5|TRBV19
CASSTQGASGQETQYF
TGTGCCAGTAGTACGCAGGGGGCTAGCGGACAAGAGACCCAGTACTTC
>TRBD1|many|TRBJ2-7|TRBV12-3/TRBV12-4
CASSPGQGSYEQYF
TGTGCCAGCAGTCCCGGACAGGGGTCGTACGAGCAGTACTTC
>TRBD1|many|TRBJ1-5|TRBV6-2/TRBV6-3
CASGQAQPQHF
TGTGCCAGCGGACAGGCTCAGCCCCAGCATTTT
>.|.|TRBJ1-1|TRBV2
CASSRDLGSTEAFF
TGTGCCAGCAGTCGGGACCTTGGGAGCACTGAAGCTTTCTTT
>.|few|TRBJ2-7|TRBV18
CASSPQSGNYEQYF
TGTGCCAGCTCACCACAATCGGGGAACTACGAGCAGTACTTC
>.|.|TRBJ2-5|TRBV13
CASSYSGSGEETQYF
TGTGCCAGCAGTTACTCGGGGTCGGGAGAAGAGACCCAGTACTTC
>TRBD2|.|TRBJ2-7|TRBV7-3
CASSYEPGLAGVTYEQYF
TGTGCCAGCAGTTATGAACCGGGACTAGCGGGAGTTACCTACGAGCAGTACTTC
>TRBD1|.|TRBJ1-1|TRBV14
CASSPHRDRNTEAFF
TGTGCCAGCAGCCCCCACCGGGACAGGAACACTGAAGCTTTCTTT
>TRBD2|.|TRBJ2-5|TRBV7-2
CASSLAPGLGETQYF
TGTGCCAGCAGCTTAGCGCCGGGACTAGGAGAGACCCAGTACTTC
>.|once|TRBJ2-7|TRBV29-1
CSYGSARDYEQYF
TGCAGCTACGGTTCAGCGAGAGACTACGAGCAGTACTTC
>TRBD1|.|TRBJ1-2|TRBV29-1
CSARQGENYYGYTF
TGCAGCGCTAGACAGGGAGAAAACTACTATGGCTACACCTTC
>.|many|TRBJ1-1|TRBV29-1
CSAGRLNTEAFF
TGCAGCGCCGGACGGTTGAACACTGAAGCTTTCTTT
>TRBD2|many|TRBJ2-7|TRBV6-2/TRBV6-3
CASTLTSAHEQYF
TGTGCCAGCACCTTGACTAGCGCCCACGAGCAGTACTTC
>.|many|TRBJ2-7|TRBV7-8
CASSFGPGSFEQYF
.
>.|many|TRBJ2-7|TRBV15
CATSRDNPRKSSYEQYF
TGTGCCACCAGCAGAGATAATCCCCGAAAGAGCTCCTACGAGCAGTACTTC
>TRBD1|many|TRBJ1-2|TRBV3-1
CASSQTGDYGYTF
TGTGCCAGCAGCCAAACAGGGGACTATGGCTACACCTTC
>.|many|TRBJ1-6|TRBV5-8
CASSLEQVNSPLHF
TGTGCCAGCAGCTTGGAGCAAGTAAATTCACCCCTCCACTTT
>.|.|TRBJ1-3|TRBV19
CASTYGGNAGNTIYF
TGTGCCAGTACTTACGGGGGAAACGCTGGAAACACCATATATTTT
>TRBD1|.|TRBJ2-3|TRBV7-8
CASSPFRTGVEDTQYF
TGTGCCAGCAGCCCTTTCCGGACAGGGGTGGAAGATACGCAGTATTTT